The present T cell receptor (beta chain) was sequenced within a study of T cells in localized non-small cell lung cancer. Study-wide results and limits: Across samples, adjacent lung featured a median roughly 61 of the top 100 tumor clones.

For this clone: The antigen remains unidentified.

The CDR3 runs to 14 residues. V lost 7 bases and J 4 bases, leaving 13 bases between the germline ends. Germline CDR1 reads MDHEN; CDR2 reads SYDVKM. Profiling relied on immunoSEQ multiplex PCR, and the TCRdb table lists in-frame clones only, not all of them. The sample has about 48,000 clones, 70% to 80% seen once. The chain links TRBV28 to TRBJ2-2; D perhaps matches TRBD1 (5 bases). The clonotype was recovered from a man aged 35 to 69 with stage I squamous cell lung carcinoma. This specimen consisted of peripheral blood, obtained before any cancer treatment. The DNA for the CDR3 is TGTGCCAGCATTCTCGGCAGGGCCACCGGGGAGCTGTTTTTT. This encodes CASILGRATGELFF.